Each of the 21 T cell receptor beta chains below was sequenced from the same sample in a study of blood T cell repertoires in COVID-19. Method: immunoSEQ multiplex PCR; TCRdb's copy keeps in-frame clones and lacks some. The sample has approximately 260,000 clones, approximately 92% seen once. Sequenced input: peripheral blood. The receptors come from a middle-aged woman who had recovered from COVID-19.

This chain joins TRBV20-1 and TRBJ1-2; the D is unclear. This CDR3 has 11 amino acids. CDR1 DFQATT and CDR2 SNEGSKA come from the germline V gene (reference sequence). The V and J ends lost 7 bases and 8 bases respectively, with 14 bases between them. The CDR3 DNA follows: TGCAGTGTAGAACAGCCATCGGGCTACACCTTC. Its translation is CSVEQPSGYTF.

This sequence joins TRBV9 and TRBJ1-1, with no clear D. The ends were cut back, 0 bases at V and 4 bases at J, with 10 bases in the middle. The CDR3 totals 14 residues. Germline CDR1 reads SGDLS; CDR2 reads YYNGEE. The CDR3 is CASSVAGQSTEAFF. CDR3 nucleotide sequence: TGTGCCAGCAGCGTAGCTGGGCAGAGCACTGAAGCTTTCTTT.

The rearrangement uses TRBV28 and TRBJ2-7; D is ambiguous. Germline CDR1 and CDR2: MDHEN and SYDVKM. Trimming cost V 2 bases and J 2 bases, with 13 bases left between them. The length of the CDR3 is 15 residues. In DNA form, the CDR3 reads TGTGCCAGCAGTTTAGTAGCACGCAATCCCTACGAGCAGTACTTC. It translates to CASSLVARNPYEQYF.

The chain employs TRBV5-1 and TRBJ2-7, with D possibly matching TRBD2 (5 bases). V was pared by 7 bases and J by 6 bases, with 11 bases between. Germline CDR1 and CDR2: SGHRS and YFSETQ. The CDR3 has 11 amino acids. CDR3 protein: CASSPGIEQYF. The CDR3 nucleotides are TGCGCCAGCTCCCCGGGAATCGAGCAGTACTTC. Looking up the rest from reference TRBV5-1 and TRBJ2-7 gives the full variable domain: KAGVTQTPRYLIKTRGQQVTLSCSPISGHRSVSWYQQTPGQGLQFLFEYFSETQRNKGNFPGRFSGRQFSNSRSEMNVSTLELGDSALYLCASSPGIEQYFGPGTRLTVT.

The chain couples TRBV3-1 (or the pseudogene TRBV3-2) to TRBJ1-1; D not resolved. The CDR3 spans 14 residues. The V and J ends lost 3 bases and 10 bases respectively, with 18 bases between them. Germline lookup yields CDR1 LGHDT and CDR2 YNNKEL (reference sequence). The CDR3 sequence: CASSHFGAVEAAFF. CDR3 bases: TGTGCCAGCAGCCACTTTGGCGCGGTTGAGGCAGCTTTCTTT.

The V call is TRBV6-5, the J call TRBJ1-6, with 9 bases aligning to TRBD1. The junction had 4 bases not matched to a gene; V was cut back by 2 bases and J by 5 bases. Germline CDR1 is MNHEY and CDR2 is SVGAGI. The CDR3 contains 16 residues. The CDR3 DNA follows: TGTGCCAGCAGTTACGCGGGACAGGGAAATAATTCACCCCTCCACTTT. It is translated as CASSYAGQGNNSPLHF.

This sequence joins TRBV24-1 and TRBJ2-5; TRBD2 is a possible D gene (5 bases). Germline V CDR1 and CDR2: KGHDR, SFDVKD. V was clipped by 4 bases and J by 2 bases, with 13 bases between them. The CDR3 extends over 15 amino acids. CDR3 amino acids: CATSDRIPGQETQYF. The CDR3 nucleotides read TGTGCCACCAGTGACCGGATACCGGGGCAAGAGACCCAGTACTTC.

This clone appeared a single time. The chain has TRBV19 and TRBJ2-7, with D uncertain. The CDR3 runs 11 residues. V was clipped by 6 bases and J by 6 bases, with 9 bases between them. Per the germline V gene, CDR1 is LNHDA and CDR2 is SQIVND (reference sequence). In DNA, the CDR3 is TGTGCCAGTAGCTACTATGGCGAGCAGTACTTC. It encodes CASSYYGEQYF.

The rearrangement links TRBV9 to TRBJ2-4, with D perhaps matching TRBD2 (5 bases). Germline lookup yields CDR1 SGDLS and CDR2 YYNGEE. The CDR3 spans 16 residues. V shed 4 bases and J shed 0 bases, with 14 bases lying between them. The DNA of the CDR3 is TGTGCCAGCAGCAGGACGGACTTCATAGCCAAAAACATTCAGTACTTC. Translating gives CASSRTDFIAKNIQYF.

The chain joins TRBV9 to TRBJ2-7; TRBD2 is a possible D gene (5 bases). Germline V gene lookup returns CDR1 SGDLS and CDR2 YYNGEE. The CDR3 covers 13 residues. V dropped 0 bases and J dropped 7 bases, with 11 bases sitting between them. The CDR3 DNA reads TGTGCCAGCAGCGTAGCTGAGGGCGGGGAGCAGTACGTC. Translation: CASSVAEGGEQYV.

The CDR3 region is CASSLDRAGNTIYF. The DNA of the CDR3 is TGTGCCAGCAGCTTAGACAGGGCTGGAAACACCATATATTTT. The V gene is TRBV11-2, the J gene TRBJ1-3, with D maybe TRBD1 (5 bases). Trimming pared 0 bases from V and 2 bases from J, leaving 5 bases between. The germline V gene has CDR1 SGHAT and CDR2 FQNNGV. The CDR3 has 14 residues.

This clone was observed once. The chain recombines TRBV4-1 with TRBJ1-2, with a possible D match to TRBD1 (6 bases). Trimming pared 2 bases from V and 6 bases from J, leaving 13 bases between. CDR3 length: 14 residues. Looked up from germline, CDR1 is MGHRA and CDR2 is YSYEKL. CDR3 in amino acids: CASSQRSGADGYTF. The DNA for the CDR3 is TGCGCCAGCAGCCAAAGATCAGGGGCTGATGGCTACACCTTC.

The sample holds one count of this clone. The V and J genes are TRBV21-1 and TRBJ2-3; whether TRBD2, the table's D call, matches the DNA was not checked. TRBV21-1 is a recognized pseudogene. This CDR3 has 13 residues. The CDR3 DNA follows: TGTGCCAGCAGCCCACCCTGCGGGGGCGCGCAGTATTTT. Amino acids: CASSPPCGGAQYF.

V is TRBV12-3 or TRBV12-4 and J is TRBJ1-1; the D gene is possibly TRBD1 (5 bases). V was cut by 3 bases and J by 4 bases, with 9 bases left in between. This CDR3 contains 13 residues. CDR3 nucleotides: TGTGCCAGCAGTTTCGGGGGAGGCACTGAAGCTTTCTTT. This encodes CASSFGGGTEAFF.

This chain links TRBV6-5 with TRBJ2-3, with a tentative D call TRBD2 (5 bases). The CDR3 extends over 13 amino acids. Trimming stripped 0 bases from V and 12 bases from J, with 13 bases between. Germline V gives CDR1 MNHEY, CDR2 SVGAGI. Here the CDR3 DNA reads TGTGCCAGCAGTTACTCATCCGACGGGGTACAGTATTTT. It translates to CASSYSSDGVQYF.

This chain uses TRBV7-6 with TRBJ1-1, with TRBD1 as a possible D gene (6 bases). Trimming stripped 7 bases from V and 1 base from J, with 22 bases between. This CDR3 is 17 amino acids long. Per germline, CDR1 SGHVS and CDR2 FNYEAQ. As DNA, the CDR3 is TGTGCCAGCACCTGGGGGCCTGGGACACCCGGGAACACTGAAGCTTTCTTT. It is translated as CASTWGPGTPGNTEAFF.

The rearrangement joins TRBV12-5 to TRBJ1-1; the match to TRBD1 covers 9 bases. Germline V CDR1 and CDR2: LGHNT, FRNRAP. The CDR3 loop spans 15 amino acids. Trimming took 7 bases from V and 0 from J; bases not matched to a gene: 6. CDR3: CASADRGILNTEAFF. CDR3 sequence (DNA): TGTGCTAGTGCAGACAGGGGGATTTTGAACACTGAAGCTTTCTTT. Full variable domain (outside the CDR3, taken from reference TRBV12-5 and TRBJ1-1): DARVTQTPRHKVTEMGQEVTMRCQPILGHNTVFWYRQTMMQGLELLAYFRNRAPLDDSGMPKDRFSAEMPDATLATLKIQPSEPRDSAVYFCASADRGILNTEAFFGQGTRLTVV.

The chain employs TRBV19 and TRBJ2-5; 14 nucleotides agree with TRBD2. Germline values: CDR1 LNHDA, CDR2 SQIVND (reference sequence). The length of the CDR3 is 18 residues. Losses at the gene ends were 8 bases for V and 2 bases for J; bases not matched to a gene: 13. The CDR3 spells CASSTGRLAGGIQETQYF. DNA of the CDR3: TGTGCCAGTTCCACCGGCCGACTAGCGGGAGGGATACAAGAGACCCAGTACTTC.

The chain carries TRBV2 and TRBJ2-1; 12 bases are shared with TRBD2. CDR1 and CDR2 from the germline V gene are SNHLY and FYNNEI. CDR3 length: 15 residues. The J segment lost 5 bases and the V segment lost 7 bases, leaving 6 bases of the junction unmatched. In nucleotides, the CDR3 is TGTGCCAGCAAACGGCGACTAGCGGGGGACAATGAGCAGTTCTTC. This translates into CASKRRLAGDNEQFF.

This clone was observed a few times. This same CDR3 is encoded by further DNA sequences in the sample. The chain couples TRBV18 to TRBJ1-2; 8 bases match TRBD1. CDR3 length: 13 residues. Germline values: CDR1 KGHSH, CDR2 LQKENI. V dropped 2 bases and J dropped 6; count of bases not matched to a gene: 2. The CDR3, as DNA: TGTGCCAGCTCACCAAACAGGGGGGATGGCTACACCTTC. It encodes CASSPNRGDGYTF.

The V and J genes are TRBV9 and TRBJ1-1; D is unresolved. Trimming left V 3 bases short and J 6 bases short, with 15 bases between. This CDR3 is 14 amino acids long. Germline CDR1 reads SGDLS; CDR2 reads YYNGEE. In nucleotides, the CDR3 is TGTGCCAGCAGCGCCCATCTCGGGTCCCCTGAAGCTTTCTTT. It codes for CASSAHLGSPEAFF.